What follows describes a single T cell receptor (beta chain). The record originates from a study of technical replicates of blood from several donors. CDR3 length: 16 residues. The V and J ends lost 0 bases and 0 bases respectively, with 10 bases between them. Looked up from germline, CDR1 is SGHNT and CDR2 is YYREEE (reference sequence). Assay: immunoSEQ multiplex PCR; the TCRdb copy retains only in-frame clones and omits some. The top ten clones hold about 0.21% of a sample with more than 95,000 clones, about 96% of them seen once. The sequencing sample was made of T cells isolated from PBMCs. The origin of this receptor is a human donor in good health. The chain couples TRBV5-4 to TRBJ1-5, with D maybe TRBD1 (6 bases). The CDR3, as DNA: TGTGCCAGCAGCTTGGGGGGACATGATAGCAATCAGCCCCAGCATTTT. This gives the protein CASSLGGHDSNQPQHF. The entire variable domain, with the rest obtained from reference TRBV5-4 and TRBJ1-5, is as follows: ETGVTQSPTHLIKTRGQQVTLRCSSQSGHNTVSWYQQALGQGPQFIFQYYREEENGRGNFPPRFSGLQFPNYSSELNVNALELDDSALYLCASSLGGHDSNQPQHFGDGTRLSIL.